This T cell receptor beta chain was sequenced for a study of cytomegalovirus exposure and HLA in healthy donors. The CDR3 is 16 residues long. V dropped 0 bases and J dropped 2 bases, with 10 bases sitting between them. Germline assignment: CDR1 KGHSH and CDR2 LQKENI. The PCR contained 60 Vbeta and 13 Jbeta primers. Method: immunoSEQ multiplex PCR; TCRdb's copy keeps in-frame clones and lacks some. The sample consists of 150,000 to 200,000 clones, around 65% of them appearing once. Sequencing was carried out using PBMCs. The receptor was isolated from a woman aged 40 to 55 in good health and CMV-seropositive. V and J are TRBV18 and TRBJ2-2, with D perhaps matching TRBD1 (5 bases). The CDR3 bases are TGTGCCAGCTCACCACCGCTGACAGTCAACACCGGGGAGCTGTTTTTT. Amino acid sequence: CASSPPLTVNTGELFF.